The rows below give T cell receptor beta chains drawn from one sample of a study of cytomegalovirus exposure and HLA in healthy donors. This table comes from immunoSEQ multiplex PCR, and its TCRdb copy is limited to in-frame clones, with some not included. The sample records tens of thousands of clones, about 83% being singletons. Sample: PBMCs. The receptors shown here come from a young woman in good health and CMV-seropositive. Each CDR3 is given without its conserved first and last residue. Some rows have no size entry. The others give once, few or many, or a class for an expanded clone.

.	TRBV28	TRBJ2-5	ASSSGGETQY
.	TRBV5-6	TRBJ1-1	ASSLAGGVGTEAF
.	TRBV5-6	TRBJ1-4	ASSLRSGTGDEKLF
.	TRBV4-1	TRBJ2-1	ASSQVLYYEQF
.	TRBV28	TRBJ1-4	VSRPGQGINEKLF
once	TRBV25-1	TRBJ2-3	ASSATAGTGRADTQY
.	TRBV7-3	TRBJ1-1	ASSSTVNTEAF
.	TRBV10-3	TRBJ2-1	AMRTVGNEQF
.	TRBV9	TRBJ1-3	ASSNDRAGNTIY
once	TRBV6-5	TRBJ1-2	ASSSTRGPNYGYT
.	TRBV15	TRBJ1-2	ATSRDGGDRVFGYT
.	TRBV9	TRBJ2-1	ASSVGPLATTYNEQF